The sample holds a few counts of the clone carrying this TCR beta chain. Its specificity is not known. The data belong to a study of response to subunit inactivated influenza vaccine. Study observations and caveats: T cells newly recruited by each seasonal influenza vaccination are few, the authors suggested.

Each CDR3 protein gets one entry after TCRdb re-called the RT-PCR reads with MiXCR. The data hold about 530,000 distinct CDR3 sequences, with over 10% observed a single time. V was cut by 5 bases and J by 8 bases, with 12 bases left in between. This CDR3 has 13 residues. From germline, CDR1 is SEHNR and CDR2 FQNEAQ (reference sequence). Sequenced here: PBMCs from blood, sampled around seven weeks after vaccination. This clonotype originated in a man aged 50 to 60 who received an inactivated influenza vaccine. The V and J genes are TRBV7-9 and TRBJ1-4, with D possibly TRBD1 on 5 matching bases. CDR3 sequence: CASSPREWEKLFF. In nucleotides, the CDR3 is TGTGCCAGCAGCCCCAGGGAGTGGGAAAAACTGTTTTTT.